Each of the 10 T cell receptor beta chains below was sequenced from the same sample in a study of blood T cells in healthy people across ages (dated by TCRdb to the mid-2010s). Library prep was done by 5' RACE. The sequencer was an Illumina HiSeq 2500. A second PCR of roughly 7 to 11 cycles was performed with a sample-barcoded 5' primer and a J-beta primer mix. Using fastp trimming at Q25 and MiXCR clonotype assembly, TCRdb reanalyzed the public sequencing data and kept in-frame beta chains. Each CDR3 protein gets just one entry, which takes the most common genes and DNA from the rows behind it. The sample table records approximately 790,000 distinct CDR3 sequences; under 80% of these occur just once. Together, the top ten hold 25% to 30% of the sample. Sequencing was performed on blood. Receptors originate from a man younger than 45 in good health.

The chain uses TRBV20-1 and TRBJ2-3; D may be TRBD2 (7 bases). V was shortened by 3 bases and J by 4 bases, with 20 bases between the two germline ends. CDR3 length: 16 amino acids. CDR1 and CDR2 (germline): DFQATT, SNEGSKA (reference sequence). The CDR3 DNA reads as TGCAGTGCTAGCGGGGGGCACGTAGGGCTCTCAGATACGCAGTATTTT. Protein product: CSASGGHVGLSDTQYF.

J is TRBJ2-7 and V is TRBV7-2, with D tentatively TRBD2 (7 bases). From germline, CDR1 is SGHTA and CDR2 FQGNSA. The CDR3 is 15 residues long. Between the trimmed V and J ends, which lost 4 bases and 5 bases, there was a span of 18 bases. As DNA, the CDR3 is TGTGCCAGCAGCTCGGGACTACCGGGGGCCCACGAGCAGTACTTC. It yields the protein CASSSGLPGAHEQYF.

V and J are TRBV2 and TRBJ2-4, with 8 bases lining up with TRBD1. The J call could be wrong; TRBJ2-5 is a better fit for the DNA end. The CDR3 loop spans 12 amino acids. Germline V CDR1 and CDR2: SNHLY, FYNNEI. The CDR3 bases are TGTGCCGGACGGGACAGGCAGGAGACCCAGTACTTC. Its protein product is CAGRDRQETQYF.

The J gene is TRBJ2-7, the V gene TRBV6-7; a possible D gene is TRBD1 (5 bases). TRBV6-7 is designated an ORF whose function remains uncertain. V was shortened by 8 bases and J by 7 bases, with 24 bases between the two germline ends. CDR3 length: 15 residues. The CDR3, as DNA: TGTGCCAGCGGTCAGACAGCCGGGCGAATGGGGGAGCAGTACTTC. Protein product: CASGQTAGRMGEQYF.

This sequence joins TRBV27 and TRBJ2-5; D is uncertain. Trimming cost V 5 bases and J 11 bases, with 21 bases left between them. The CDR3 runs to 14 residues. Germline V gene sequence: CDR1 MNHEY, CDR2 SMNVEV (reference sequence). CDR3 sequence: CASSRLDSYNEQYF. The CDR3 bases are TGTGCCAGCAGTCGTTTAGACTCCTACAATGAGCAGTACTTC.

V and J are TRBV2 and TRBJ2-2; 8 bases fit TRBD1. This CDR3 comprises 16 residues. The germline V gene encodes CDR1 SNHLY and CDR2 FYNNEI. V dropped 6 bases and J dropped 2; count of bases not matched to a gene: 8. As DNA, the CDR3 is TGTGCCAGCAGCGATAGGACAGGGCCAAACACCGGGGAGCTGTTTTTT. Protein product: CASSDRTGPNTGELFF.

This sequence joins TRBV6-5 and TRBJ2-7, with 7 positions matching TRBD1. V shed 1 base, J shed 2 bases, and the junction held 2 bases outside the gene matches. The CDR3 has 14 residues. Germline values: CDR1 MNHEY, CDR2 SVGAGI. The CDR3 DNA reads as TGTGCCAGCAGTTACTTGGGACAGACCTACGAGCAGTACTTC. As protein: CASSYLGQTYEQYF.

This chain links TRBV18 with TRBJ2-5; TRBD2 matches 8 bases. From germline, CDR1 is KGHSH and CDR2 LQKENI. The length of the CDR3 is 15 residues. The J segment lost 1 base and the V segment lost 4 bases, leaving 5 bases of the junction unmatched. CDR3 sequence reads: CASSHSGDLQETQYF. The CDR3 DNA is TGTGCCAGCTCACATAGCGGGGACCTCCAAGAGACCCAGTACTTC.

CDR3 in amino acids: CASSWAGSSAVEQYF. The CDR3 DNA is TGTGCCAGCAGCTGGGCGGGATCCAGCGCCGTCGAGCAGTACTTC. This chain connects TRBV7-9 to TRBJ2-7; the D gene is possibly TRBD2 (6 bases). The germline V gene has CDR1 SEHNR and CDR2 FQNEAQ (reference sequence). The CDR3 length is 15 residues. V lost 4 bases and J lost 6, with 19 bases in between.

As for this clonotype: The junction differs from germline at one of its ends, possibly a read error. The chain is built from TRBV7-3 and TRBJ2-1; possibly TRBD2 for D (5 bases). The CDR3 is 13 amino acids. Looked up from germline, CDR1 is SGHTA and CDR2 is FQGTGA. The CDR3 is CTSSLTEGDEQFF. The CDR3 coding sequence is TGTACCAGCAGCTTAACAGAGGGAGATGAGCAGTTCTTC.